Listed below are T cell receptor beta chains from one sample, sequenced in a study of OX40 agonist ivuxolimab in advanced cancers. This table comes from immunoSEQ multiplex PCR, and its TCRdb copy is limited to in-frame clones, with some not included. The repertoire holds fewer than 85,000 clones, with 65% to 90% as singletons. Sequencing used CD4+ or CD8+ T cells sorted from blood, obtained in a trial of the OX40 agonist ivuxolimab. These receptors were collected from an adult with an advanced solid tumor such as melanoma, head and neck, liver or kidney cancer. The CDR3 runs from the conserved cysteine through the conserved F or W. D genes are given only for firm matches. Clone size is given for some rows only: seen once, a few or many times, or a class if the clone is expanded.

d_gene	j_gene	v_gene	abundance	CDR3nt	CDR3aa
TRBD1	TRBJ2-4	TRBV5-1	.	TGCGCCAGCAGCAAGGGGACAGCACTAGCCAAAAACATTCAGTACTTC	CASSKGTALAKNIQYF
.	TRBJ2-1	TRBV6-4	.	TGTGCCAGCAGTGTGGAACAGGCGAACTACAATGAGCAGTTCTTC	CASSVEQANYNEQFF
.	TRBJ2-6	TRBV11-2	.	TGTGCCAGCAGCTCTGCCAAGACTTCCCCCTCTGGGGCCAACGTCCTGACTTTC	CASSSAKTSPSGANVLTF
TRBD2	TRBJ2-3	TRBV2	.	TGTGCCAGCAGTCGAAGACTAGCGGGGGGGCAAGATACGCAGTATTTT	CASSRRLAGGQDTQYF
.	TRBJ2-5	TRBV11-2	.	TGTGCCAGCAGCTTAGATCGTTTTGGGGAGACCCAGTACTTC	CASSLDRFGETQYF
.	TRBJ1-4	TRBV7-2	.	TGTGCCAGCAGCTTAGACAGGCTGCTTAATGAAAAACTGTTTTTT	CASSLDRLLNEKLFF
TRBD2	TRBJ2-2	TRBV10-1	.	TGCGCCAGCAGCCCAAGCGGGAGGCCCGGGGAGCTGTTTTTT	CASSPSGRPGELFF
TRBD1	TRBJ1-5	TRBV7-8	once	TGTGCCAGCAGCTCTCGGACAGGGCGTGATCAGCCCCAGCATTTT	CASSSRTGRDQPQHF
.	TRBJ1-6	TRBV11-2	.	TGTGCCAGCAGCTTAGCGGGGGCGTCAGGGTCACCCCTCCACTTT	CASSLAGASGSPLHF
.	TRBJ1-4	TRBV6-5	.	TGTGCCAGCAGTACTTCAGGGGAAAAACTGTTTTTT	CASSTSGEKLFF
TRBD1	TRBJ1-4	TRBV7-2	.	TGTGCCAGCAGCCCGCGCGGAGGGACAGGGGGCGAAAAACTGTTTTTT	CASSPRGGTGGEKLFF
.	TRBJ2-4	TRBV5-6	.	TGTGCCAGCAGCTCTGGCCCCCCCCTAGCCAAAAACATTCAGTACTTC	CASSSGPPLAKNIQYF
TRBD1	TRBJ2-7	TRBV5-6	.	TGTGCCAGCAGCCGCGACAGGGGGAACGAGCAGTACTTC	CASSRDRGNEQYF
TRBD1	TRBJ1-1	TRBV7-9	few	TGTGCCAGCAGCTGGACAGGGGCGATGAACACTGAAGCTTTCTTT	CASSWTGAMNTEAFF
.	TRBJ2-1	TRBV5-1	.	TGCGCCAGCAGCTTGGGGGGGAGCCACAATGAGCAGTTCTTC	CASSLGGSHNEQFF
TRBD2	TRBJ2-1	TRBV7-6	.	TGTGCCAGCAGCTTCAGTCCCGGGACGGCTAGCGGGAGGAATGAGCAGTTCTTC	CASSFSPGTASGRNEQFF
TRBD2	TRBJ2-2	TRBV30	.	TGTGCCTGGAGTGTAACTAGCGCGTACACCGGGGAGCTGTTTTTT	CAWSVTSAYTGELFF
TRBD1	TRBJ2-3	TRBV11-2	.	TGTGCCAGCAGCCCGAGGACAGGGGGAGGCACAGATACGCAGTATTTT	CASSPRTGGGTDTQYF
.	TRBJ1-1	TRBV5-1	.	TGCGCCAGCAGCTTGGTCAGTCTGAACACTGAAGCTTTCTTT	CASSLVSLNTEAFF
TRBD1	TRBJ2-1	TRBV5-5	.	TGTGCCAGCAGCTATGGCTTGGACAGGGCCAATGAGCAGTTCTTC	CASSYGLDRANEQFF
.	TRBJ2-1	TRBV18	once	TGTGCCAGCTCACCGGGTGCGGTCTCCTACAATGAGCAGTTCTTC	CASSPGAVSYNEQFF
TRBD1	TRBJ2-1	TRBV25-1	.	TGTGCCAGCAGTGCACGGAGACAGGGGAACAATGAGCAGTTCTTC	CASSARRQGNNEQFF
TRBD1	TRBJ1-3	TRBV5-4	few	TGTGCCAGCAGCCGACATCTGACAGGGGACGGAAACACCATATATTTT	CASSRHLTGDGNTIYF
.	TRBJ2-7	TRBV30	.	TGTGCCTGGCAGGGGTTCTCCTACGAGCAGTACTTC	CAWQGFSYEQYF
TRBD2	TRBJ2-3	TRBV15	.	TGTGCCACCAGCAGATCGGGCGCGGGAGGTGCAGATACGCAGTATTTT	CATSRSGAGGADTQYF
.	TRBJ2-2	TRBV18	.	TGTGCCAGCTCACCGGTAGGAGCCGGGGAGCTGTTTTTT	CASSPVGAGELFF
.	TRBJ2-2	TRBV30	.	TGTGCCTGCCAGGGGCTAAAGACCGGGACATCGGGTTACACCGGGGAGCTGTTTTTT	CACQGLKTGTSGYTGELFF
TRBD2	TRBJ2-3	TRBV9	.	TGTGCCAGCGGTAGCGGGAGATGGACAGATACGCAGTATTTT	CASGSGRWTDTQYF
.	TRBJ2-5	TRBV11-1	.	TGTGCCAGCAGCTTGAGGGACCAGAGAGAGACCCAGTACTTC	CASSLRDQRETQYF
TRBD2	TRBJ2-7	TRBV27	.	TGTGCCAGCAAGCCGGGACTAGCGGGAGGGATATACGAGCAGTACTTC	CASKPGLAGGIYEQYF
TRBD1	TRBJ2-3	TRBV19	.	TGTGCCAGTAGTATCCGGCAGGGGGCTTTGGGAGATACGCAGTATTTT	CASSIRQGALGDTQYF
TRBD2	TRBJ2-5	TRBV4-3	.	TGCGCCAGCAGCCGAGAGGGACTAGCGGGAATGGAGACCCAGTACTTC	CASSREGLAGMETQYF
.	TRBJ1-2	TRBV4-1	.	TGCGCCAGTACCTACAGCCAGTTCGACTATGGCTACACCTTC	CASTYSQFDYGYTF
TRBD1	TRBJ2-5	TRBV11-2	.	TGTGCCAGCAGCTTCAGGGGGACGATCCAAGAGACCCAGTACTTC	CASSFRGTIQETQYF
TRBD1	TRBJ1-2	TRBV19	.	TGTGCCAGTAGCCCCGGGACAGGGACCGGCTACACCTTC	CASSPGTGTGYTF
.	TRBJ2-1	TRBV29-1	few	TGCAGCCTTCAAGCGGACTCCTACAATGAGCAGTTCTTC	CSLQADSYNEQFF
.	TRBJ2-7	TRBV7-2	.	TGTGCCAGCAGCTTAGGTGGCGGATCAGCCTACGAGCAGTACTTC	CASSLGGGSAYEQYF
TRBD1	TRBJ2-7	TRBV6-5	.	TGTGCCAGCAGATATGGACAGGGGAATACCTACGAGCAGTACTTC	CASRYGQGNTYEQYF
TRBD1	TRBJ1-2	TRBV5-1	.	TGCGCCAGTTACCGGGACAGCCTTTCTAACTATGGCTACACCTTC	CASYRDSLSNYGYTF
TRBD1	TRBJ1-5	TRBV18	.	TGTGCCAGCTCCGCAAAGGGGGCGAGTGACAATCAGCCCCAGCATTTT	CASSAKGASDNQPQHF
TRBD2	TRBJ2-3	TRBV11-2	.	TGTGCCAGCAGCTTAATAGCGGGGCGGCAGGGTACGCAGTATTTT	CASSLIAGRQGTQYF
.	TRBJ1-4	TRBV7-9	.	TGTGCCGGCAGCCCCGAAGGTGTGGCTGAAAAACTGTTTTTT	CAGSPEGVAEKLFF